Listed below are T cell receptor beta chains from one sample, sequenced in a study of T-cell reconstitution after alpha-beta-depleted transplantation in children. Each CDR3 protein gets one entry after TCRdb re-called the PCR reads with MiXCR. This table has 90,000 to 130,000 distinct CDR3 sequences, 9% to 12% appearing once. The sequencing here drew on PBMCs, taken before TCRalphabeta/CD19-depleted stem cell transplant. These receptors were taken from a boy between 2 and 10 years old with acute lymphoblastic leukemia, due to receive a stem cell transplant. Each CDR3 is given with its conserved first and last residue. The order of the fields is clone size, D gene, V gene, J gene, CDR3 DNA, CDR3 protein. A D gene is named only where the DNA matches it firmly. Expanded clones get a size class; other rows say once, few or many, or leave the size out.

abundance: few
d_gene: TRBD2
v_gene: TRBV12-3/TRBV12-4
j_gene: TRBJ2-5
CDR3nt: TGTGCCAGCAGTTCCAGACTAGCGGGAGCGATGATTGGGGAGACCCAGTACTTC
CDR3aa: CASSSRLAGAMIGETQYF

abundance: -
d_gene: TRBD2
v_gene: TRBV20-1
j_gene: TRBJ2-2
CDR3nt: TGCAGTGCTACAACCTGGGGGGGGACTAGCGGATACACCGGGGAGCTGTTTTTT
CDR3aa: CSATTWGGTSGYTGELFF

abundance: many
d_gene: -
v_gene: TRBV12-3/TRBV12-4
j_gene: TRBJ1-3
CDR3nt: TGTGCCAGCAGTTTGGCCTCTGGAAACACCATATATTTT
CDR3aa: CASSLASGNTIYF

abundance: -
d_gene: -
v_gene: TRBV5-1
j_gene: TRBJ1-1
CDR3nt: TGCGCCAGAGGGTGGGCTGAAGCTTTCTTT
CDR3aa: CARGWAEAFF

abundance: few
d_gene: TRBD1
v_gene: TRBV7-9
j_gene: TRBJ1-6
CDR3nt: TGTGCCAGCAGCTCTCGGACAGGGGGCAGTCCCCTCCACTTT
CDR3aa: CASSSRTGGSPLHF

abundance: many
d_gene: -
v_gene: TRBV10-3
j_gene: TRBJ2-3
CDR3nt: TGTGCCATCAGACAGGTTGTTACAGATACGCAGTATTTT
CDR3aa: CAIRQVVTDTQYF

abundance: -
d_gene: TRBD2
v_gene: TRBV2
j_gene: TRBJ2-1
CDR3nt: TGTGCCAGCAGTAAACTAGCGGGAGGGTACAATGAGCAGTTCTTC
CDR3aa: CASSKLAGGYNEQFF

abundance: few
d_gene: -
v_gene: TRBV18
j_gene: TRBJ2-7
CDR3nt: TGTGCCAGCTCGTCGGTAGGGGCCAACGAGCAGTACTTC
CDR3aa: CASSSVGANEQYF

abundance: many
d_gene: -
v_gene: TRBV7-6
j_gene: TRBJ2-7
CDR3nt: TGTGCCAGCAGCTCCATATCGGGGGCTGGTGGGGAGCAGTACTTC
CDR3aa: CASSSISGAGGEQYF

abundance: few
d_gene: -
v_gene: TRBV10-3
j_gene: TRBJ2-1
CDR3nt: TGTGCCATCGGGATCTCCAATGAGCAGTTCTTC
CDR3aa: CAIGISNEQFF

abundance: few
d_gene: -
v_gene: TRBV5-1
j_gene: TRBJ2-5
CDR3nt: TGCGCCAGCAGCTTAGGGGTATCGGAAGAGACCCAGTACTTC
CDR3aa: CASSLGVSEETQYF

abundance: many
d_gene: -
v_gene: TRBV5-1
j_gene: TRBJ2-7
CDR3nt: TGCGCCAGCACCAGATCCCCAGGGGTACTCGAGCAGTACTTC
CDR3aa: CASTRSPGVLEQYF

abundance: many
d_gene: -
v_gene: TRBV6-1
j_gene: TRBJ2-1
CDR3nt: TGTGCCAGCAGAATTACAGGGAAGGTCTACAATGAGCAGTTCTTC
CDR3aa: CASRITGKVYNEQFF

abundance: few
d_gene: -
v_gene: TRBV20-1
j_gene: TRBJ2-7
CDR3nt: TGCAGTGCTAATGAGCGGACCTCCTACGAGCAGTACTTC
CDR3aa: CSANERTSYEQYF

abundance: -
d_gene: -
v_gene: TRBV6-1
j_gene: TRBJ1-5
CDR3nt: TGTGCCAGCAGCCGCGCTAGGGGGGATTCAAGTAGTCAGCCCCAGCATTTT
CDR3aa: CASSRARGDSSSQPQHF

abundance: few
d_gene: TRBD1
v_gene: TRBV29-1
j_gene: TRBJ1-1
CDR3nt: TGCAGCGTTCCGGGACAGAAGATTAACACTGAAGCTTTCTTT
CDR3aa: CSVPGQKINTEAFF

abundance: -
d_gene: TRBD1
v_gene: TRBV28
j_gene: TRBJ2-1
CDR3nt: TGTGCCAGCAGTTTGTCGACAGGGTGGAATGAGCAGTTCTTC
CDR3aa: CASSLSTGWNEQFF

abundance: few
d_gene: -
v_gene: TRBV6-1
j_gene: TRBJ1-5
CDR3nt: TGTGCCAGCAGCCCCGCCTCGCATGGCAATCAGCCCCAGCATTTT
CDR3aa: CASSPASHGNQPQHF

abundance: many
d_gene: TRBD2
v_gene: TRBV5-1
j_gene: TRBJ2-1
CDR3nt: TGCGCCAGCAGCTGGGGTCTAGCGGGAGGCAGTAGGGGCAATGAGCAGTTCTTC
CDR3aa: CASSWGLAGGSRGNEQFF

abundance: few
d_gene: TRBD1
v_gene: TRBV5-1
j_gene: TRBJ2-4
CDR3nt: TGCGCCAGCAGCTCACGGACAGGGCCAGACATTCAGTACTTC
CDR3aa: CASSSRTGPDIQYF

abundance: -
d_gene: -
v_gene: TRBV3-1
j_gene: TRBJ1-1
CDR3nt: TGTGCCAGCAGCCGGGGAAGGGTGCACACTGAAGCTTTCTTT
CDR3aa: CASSRGRVHTEAFF

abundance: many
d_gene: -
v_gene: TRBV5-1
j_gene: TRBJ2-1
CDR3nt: TGCGCCAGCAGCTTTCACAATGAGCAGTTCTTC
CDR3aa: CASSFHNEQFF

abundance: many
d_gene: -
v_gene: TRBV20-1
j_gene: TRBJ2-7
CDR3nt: TGCAGTGCTAGAGATCGTAGGGCCCGGAGCTCCTACGAGCAGTACTTC
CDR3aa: CSARDRRARSSYEQYF

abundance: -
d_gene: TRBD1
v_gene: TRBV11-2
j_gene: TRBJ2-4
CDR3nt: TGTGCCAGCAAGGCGACAGGGAGATACCAGCACATTCAGTACTTC
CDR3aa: CASKATGRYQHIQYF

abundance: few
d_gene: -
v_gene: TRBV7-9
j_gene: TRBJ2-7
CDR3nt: TGTGCCAGCACCTCCCCGTTGGGGACCTTCTACGAGCAGTACTTC
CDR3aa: CASTSPLGTFYEQYF

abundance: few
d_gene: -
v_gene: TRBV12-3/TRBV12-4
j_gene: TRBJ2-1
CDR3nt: TGTGCCAGCAGTTGGGAGAGTTACAATGAGCAGTTCTTC
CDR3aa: CASSWESYNEQFF

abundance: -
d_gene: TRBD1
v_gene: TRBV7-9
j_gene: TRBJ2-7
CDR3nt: TGTGCCAGCAGCTCCGGACAGGGATTCTACGAGCAGTACTTC
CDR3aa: CASSSGQGFYEQYF

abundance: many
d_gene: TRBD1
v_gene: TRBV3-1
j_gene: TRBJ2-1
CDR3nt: TGTGCCAGCAGCTCCGGGACAGGGGACGCAAATGAGCAGTTCTTC
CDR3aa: CASSSGTGDANEQFF

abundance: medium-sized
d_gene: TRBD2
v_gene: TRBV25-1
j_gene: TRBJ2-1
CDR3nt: TGTGCCAGCAGTGAATCGCAGCGGGAGTACAATGAGCAGTTCTTC
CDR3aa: CASSESQREYNEQFF

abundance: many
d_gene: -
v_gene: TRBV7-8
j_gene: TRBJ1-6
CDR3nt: TGTGCCAGCAGCTTAGGAGGGGTCTCCAATTCACCCCTCCACTTT
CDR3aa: CASSLGGVSNSPLHF

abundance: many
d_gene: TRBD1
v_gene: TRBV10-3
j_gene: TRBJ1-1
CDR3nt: TGTGCCATCAGTGAATGGACAGGGAACACTGAAGCTTTCTTT
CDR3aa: CAISEWTGNTEAFF

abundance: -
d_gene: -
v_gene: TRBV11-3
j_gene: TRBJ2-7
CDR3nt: TGTGCCAGCAGCTTAGCCCCCGGCGAGGTCGAGCAGTACTTC
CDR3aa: CASSLAPGEVEQYF

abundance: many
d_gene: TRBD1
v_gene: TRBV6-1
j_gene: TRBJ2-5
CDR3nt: TGTGCCAGCAGCTCCGGGACAGGGAGTGAGACCCAGTACTTC
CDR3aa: CASSSGTGSETQYF

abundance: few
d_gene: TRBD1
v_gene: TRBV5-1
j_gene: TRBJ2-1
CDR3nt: TGCGCCAGCAGCTTGGGGGCCAGGGGGTTCGATGAGCAGTTCTTC
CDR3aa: CASSLGARGFDEQFF

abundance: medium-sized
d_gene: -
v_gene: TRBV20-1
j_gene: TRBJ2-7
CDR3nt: TGCAGTGCTAGAGAAATCGGAAGCTACGAGCAGTACTTC
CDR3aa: CSAREIGSYEQYF

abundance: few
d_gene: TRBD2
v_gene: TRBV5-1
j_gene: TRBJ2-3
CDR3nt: TGCGCCACTTCCCGAGGTCGGGAGGGGATCAGATCAGATACGCAGTATTTT
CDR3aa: CATSRGREGIRSDTQYF

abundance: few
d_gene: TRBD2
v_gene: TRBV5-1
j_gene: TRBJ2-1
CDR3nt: TGCGCCAGCAGCGGGAGGGCCACTGAGCAGTTCTTC
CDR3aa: CASSGRATEQFF

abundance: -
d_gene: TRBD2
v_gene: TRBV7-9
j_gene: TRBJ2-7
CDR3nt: TGTGCCAGCAGCCCCAGCGGGGGTCGGGAGCAGTACTTC
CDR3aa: CASSPSGGREQYF